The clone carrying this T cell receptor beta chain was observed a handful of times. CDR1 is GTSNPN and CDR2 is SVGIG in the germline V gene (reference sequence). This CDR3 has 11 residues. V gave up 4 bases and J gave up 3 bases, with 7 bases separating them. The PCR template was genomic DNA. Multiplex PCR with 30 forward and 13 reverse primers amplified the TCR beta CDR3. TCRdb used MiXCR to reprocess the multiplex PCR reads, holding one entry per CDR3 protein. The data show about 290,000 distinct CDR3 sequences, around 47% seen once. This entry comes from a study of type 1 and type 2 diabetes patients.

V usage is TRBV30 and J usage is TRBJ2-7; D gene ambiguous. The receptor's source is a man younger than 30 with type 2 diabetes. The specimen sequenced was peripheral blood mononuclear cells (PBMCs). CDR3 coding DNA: TGTGCCTGGACAGGATTCTACGAGCAGTACTTC. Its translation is CAWTGFYEQYF.